Sequencing of this T cell receptor (beta chain) was carried out in a study of cytomegalovirus exposure and HLA in healthy donors. On the study more broadly: An analysis done earlier identified more than 100 million unique TCR beta sequences from about 179 million T cells. The study placed about four fifths of its approximately 360 genotyped donors in the Caucasian-associated ancestry cluster.

The PCR had 60 Vbeta and 13 Jbeta primers. Sequenced by immunoSEQ multiplex PCR; TCRdb stores in-frame clones only, minus some. In the table there are 150,000 to 200,000 clones, over 70% of which are singletons. Per the germline V gene, CDR1 is PRHDT and CDR2 is FYEKMQ (reference sequence). Germline trimming cut 5 bases from V and 0 bases from J; bases unmatched to any gene: 8. The CDR3 spans 16 residues. The clonotype was recovered from a woman aged 18-29 years in good health and CMV-seropositive. Source material: PBMCs. The chain joins TRBV13 to TRBJ2-3; TRBD1 matches 7 bases. The DNA for the CDR3 is TGTGCCAGCAGCCATCAACAGGGGCCTAGCACAGATACGCAGTATTTT. Residues: CASSHQQGPSTDTQYF.